The text below deals with one T cell receptor beta chain. The target antigen is unknown. This entry belongs to a study of cytomegalovirus exposure and HLA in healthy donors. The study, taken as a whole, reports: Most observed TCR sequences were rare, whereas some public TCRs were detected in many donors.

These donors counted as nominally healthy when sampled, but unrecorded immune exposures were likely. PCR used 60 Vbeta primers and 13 Jbeta primers. Libraries were prepared by immunoSEQ multiplex PCR; TCRdb keeps only in-frame clonotypes and omits some of them. Here the sample spans approximately 170,000 clones, around three quarters being singletons. The CDR3 runs 19 residues. Germline CDR1 is SGHNT and CDR2 is YYREEE (reference sequence). V was cut by 0 bases and J by 4 bases, with 23 bases left in between. The V call is TRBV5-4, the J call TRBJ1-3; a possible D gene is TRBD1 (6 bases). Sequencing was done on a sample of PBMCs. This receptor was identified in a man aged 40-55 years in good health and CMV-seronegative. The CDR3 DNA sequence: TGTGCCAGCAGCTTGGGTCTGGGACACTCCACTTCAGCAGGAAACACCATATATTTT. Residues: CASSLGLGHSTSAGNTIYF.